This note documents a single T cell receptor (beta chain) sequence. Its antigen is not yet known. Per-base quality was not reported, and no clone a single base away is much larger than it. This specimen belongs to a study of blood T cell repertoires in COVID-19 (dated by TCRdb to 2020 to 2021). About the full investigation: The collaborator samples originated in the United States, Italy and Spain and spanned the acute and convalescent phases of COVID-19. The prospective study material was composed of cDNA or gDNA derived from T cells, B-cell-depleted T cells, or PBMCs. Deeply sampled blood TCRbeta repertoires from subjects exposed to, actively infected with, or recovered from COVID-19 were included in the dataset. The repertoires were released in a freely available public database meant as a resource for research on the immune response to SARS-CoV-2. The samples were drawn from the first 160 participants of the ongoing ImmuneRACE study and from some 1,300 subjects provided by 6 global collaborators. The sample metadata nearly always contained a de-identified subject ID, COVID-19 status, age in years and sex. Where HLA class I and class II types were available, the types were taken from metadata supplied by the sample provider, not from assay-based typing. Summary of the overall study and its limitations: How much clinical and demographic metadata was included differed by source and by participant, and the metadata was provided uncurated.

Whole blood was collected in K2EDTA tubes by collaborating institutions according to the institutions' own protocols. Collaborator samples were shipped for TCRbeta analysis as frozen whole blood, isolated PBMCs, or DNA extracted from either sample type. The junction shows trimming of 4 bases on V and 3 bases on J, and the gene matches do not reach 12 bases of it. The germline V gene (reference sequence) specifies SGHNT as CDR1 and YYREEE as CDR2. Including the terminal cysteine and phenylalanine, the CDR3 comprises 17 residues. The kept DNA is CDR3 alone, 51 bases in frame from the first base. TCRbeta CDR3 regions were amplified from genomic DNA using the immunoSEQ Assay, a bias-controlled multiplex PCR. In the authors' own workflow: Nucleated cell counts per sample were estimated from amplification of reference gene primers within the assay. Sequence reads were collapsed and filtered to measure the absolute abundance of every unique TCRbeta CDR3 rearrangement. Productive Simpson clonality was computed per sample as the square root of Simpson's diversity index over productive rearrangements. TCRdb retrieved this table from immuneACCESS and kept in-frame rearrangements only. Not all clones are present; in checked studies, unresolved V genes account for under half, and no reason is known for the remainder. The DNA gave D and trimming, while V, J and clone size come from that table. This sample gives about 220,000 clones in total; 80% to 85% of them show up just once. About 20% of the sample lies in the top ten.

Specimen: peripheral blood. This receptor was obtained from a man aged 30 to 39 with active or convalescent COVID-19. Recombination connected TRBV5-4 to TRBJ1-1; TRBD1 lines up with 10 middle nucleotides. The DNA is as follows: TGTGCCAGCAGCAGCAGGTTTGGGACAGGGGTTTACACTGAAGCTTTCTTT. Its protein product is CASSSRFGTGVYTEAFF.